This TCR beta chain was identified during a study of glioma-infiltrating T cells after dendritic cell vaccination. The time point was: after dendritic cell vaccination, including at tumor progression/relapse. None of the glioblastoma patients had an isocitrate dehydrogenase mutation. The table came from immunoSEQ multiplex PCR; TCRdb's copy has only in-frame clones and leaves some out. The sample lists 100,000 or so clones, 80% occurring once. Trimming removed 2 bases at V and 9 bases at J, with 11 bases between. The germline V gene has CDR1 SGHKS and CDR2 YYEKEE (reference sequence). There are 12 residues in the CDR3.

This specimen consisted of blood, obtained after dendritic cell vaccination. J is TRBJ1-1 and V is TRBV5-5; D call uncertain. This sequence originates from a human donor with glioblastoma. The CDR3 reads CASSFAGNKAFF. In nucleotides, the CDR3 is TGTGCCAGCAGCTTCGCGGGTAATAAAGCTTTCTTT.